This TCR beta chain was recorded in a study of T-cell reconstitution after alpha-beta-depleted transplantation in children. This clonotype was recorded a few times. Unique molecular identifiers tagged the TCRbeta library. TCRdb called the PCR reads again in MiXCR, with one record for every CDR3 protein. Of some 500,000 distinct CDR3 sequences in the sample, about a sixth were seen once. V was pared by 3 bases and J by 0 bases, with 14 bases between. CDR1 is WNHNN, CDR2 SYGVQD, per germline (reference sequence). CDR3 length: 16 residues. The V gene is TRBV10-1, the J gene TRBJ1-1, with D hard to call. Sample: PBMCs from the stem cell graft donor, taken from the stem cell graft. This clonotype was sampled from a human donor who donated a stem cell graft to a child with acute lymphoblastic leukemia. The CDR3 nucleotides read TGCGCCAGCAGTGACGGCCTCAGTCCCATGAACACTGAAGCTTTCTTT. It yields the protein CASSDGLSPMNTEAFF.